Shown below are 7 T cell receptor beta chains from a single sample sequenced in a study of PD-L1 blockade in urothelial cancer. Here immunoSEQ multiplex PCR was the method, and the copy in TCRdb shows in-frame clones only, minus some. The sample has tens of thousands of clones, approximately 86% seen once. The sample was PBMCs, taken around atezolizumab (anti-PD-L1) treatment. The receptors stem from a man between 50 and 59 years old with urothelial cancer.

V usage is TRBV5-1 and J usage is TRBJ2-1; TRBD2 agrees at 7 bases. The CDR3 extends over 16 amino acids. Germline CDR1 SGHRS, CDR2 YFSETQ. Trimming at V came to 2 bases and at J to 7 bases, leaving 12 bases not matched to a gene. The CDR3 here is CASSLNRNAGDNEQFF. The DNA of the CDR3 is TGCGCCAGCAGCTTAAACAGGAACGCGGGGGATAATGAGCAGTTCTTC.

This clone was picked up one time. The rearrangement links TRBV6-5 to TRBJ2-4; TRBD2 is a possible D gene (5 bases). V lost 6 bases to trimming and J lost 4 bases, with 16 bases between them. Looked up from germline, CDR1 is MNHEY and CDR2 is SVGAGI. The CDR3 extends over 15 amino acids. DNA of the CDR3: TGTGCCAGCAGCCCCACCCAGGCGGGTAAAAACATTCAGTACTTC. The encoded protein is CASSPTQAGKNIQYF.

The chain links TRBV5-4 to TRBJ1-6, with 10 bases fitting TRBD1. The CDR3 extends over 17 amino acids. V lost 3 bases, J lost 5 bases, and 8 bases stayed unmatched. Looked up from germline, CDR1 is SGHNT and CDR2 is YYREEE (reference sequence). The CDR3: CASSYGTGVRNNSPLHF. The CDR3 coding sequence is TGTGCCAGCAGCTATGGGACAGGGGTCCGGAATAATTCACCCCTCCACTTT.

In DNA, the CDR3 is TGCGCCAGCAGCTTGGATCCGTTTAACTATGGCTACACCTTC. It yields the protein CASSLDPFNYGYTF. The V call is TRBV5-1, the J call TRBJ1-2; D is unclear. The CDR3 has 14 amino acids. The ends were cut back, 0 bases at V and 1 base at J, with 7 bases in the middle. Looked up from germline, CDR1 is SGHRS and CDR2 is YFSETQ.

The V call is TRBV5-1, the J call TRBJ2-2, with a possible D match to TRBD1 (6 bases). Germline values: CDR1 SGHRS, CDR2 YFSETQ. The CDR3 runs to 15 residues. Trimming took 4 bases from V and 0 from J, leaving 10 bases between them. DNA for the CDR3: TGCGCCAGCAGCCTACAGGGATCGAACACCGGGGAGCTGTTTTTT. Residues: CASSLQGSNTGELFF.

The J gene is TRBJ2-5, the V gene TRBV28, with D possibly TRBD1 on 5 matching bases. Germline values: CDR1 MDHEN, CDR2 SYDVKM. The CDR3 is 13 residues long. Trimming left V 5 bases short and J 5 bases short, with 12 bases between. DNA of the CDR3: TGTGCCAGCAGTACACAGGCTTCGGAGACCCAGTACTTC. This sequence encodes CASSTQASETQYF.

V and J are TRBV30 and TRBJ1-2; D is perhaps TRBD1 (5 bases). The CDR3 length is 14 residues. V lost 4 bases, J lost 5 bases, and 17 bases lay in between. The germline gives CDR1 GTSNPN, CDR2 SVGIG (reference sequence). CDR3 nucleotides: TGTGCCTGGACCCCCGGGACGGGACTATATGGCTACACCTTC. This translates into CAWTPGTGLYGYTF.